Many counts were recorded for the clone carrying this T cell receptor (beta chain). Each person with ophthalmopathy scored at least 3 on the Clinical Activity Score, reached NOSPECS grade 4 or higher, and had been ill under 3 months. The data originate from a study of T cells in Graves' hyperthyroidism and ophthalmopathy. Across the study: Peripheral blood was taken when the disease was first diagnosed, before any treatment began.

The investigators amplified TCR beta CDR3 regions from RNA transcripts. During a first-round RT-PCR of the TCR CDR3, the HTBI primer set was used. TCRdb re-called the multiplex PCR reads with MiXCR, one entry per CDR3 protein. This table holds about 350,000 distinct CDR3 sequences, around a sixth found once. The CDR3 is 14 residues long. V was shortened by 0 bases and J by 3 bases, with 12 bases between the two germline ends. Per the germline V gene, CDR1 is GTSNPN and CDR2 is SVGIG (reference sequence). The chain links TRBV30 to TRBJ2-7; a possible D gene is TRBD1 (5 bases). This TCR came from a woman aged 40 to 50 with Graves' ophthalmopathy. Sequenced input: blood. This CDR3 is CAWSVPGKLYEQYF. The CDR3 coding sequence is TGTGCCTGGAGTGTACCAGGGAAGCTCTACGAGCAGTACTTC.